This TCR beta chain was identified during a study of blood T cell repertoires in COVID-19. Background on the study: Sites across the United States, Italy and Spain contributed samples from acute and convalescent COVID-19.

There are 15 residues in the CDR3. V lost 1 base and J 3 bases, leaving 10 bases between the germline ends. CDR1 and CDR2 from the germline V gene are MNHNS and SASEGT. Only in-frame clones appear in the TCRdb table, and some are missing; sequencing was by immunoSEQ multiplex PCR. Among nearly 300,000 clones listed, roughly 83% were seen once. Followed over time, Seattle patients had been enrolled while infection was active. Material for sequencing was peripheral blood. The clonotype was recovered from a human donor with COVID-19, enrolled during active disease. The donor label of this sample is uncertain. The rearrangement links TRBV6-1 to TRBJ2-1, with TRBD2 as a possible D gene (6 bases). The CDR3 loop reads CASSEGWGGYNEQFF. The DNA of the CDR3 is TGTGCCAGCAGTGAAGGCTGGGGAGGCTACAATGAGCAGTTCTTC.